This T cell receptor beta chain comes out of a study of CD4 T cells in relation to SARS-CoV-2 and coronaviruses. Study background: ViraFEST: approximately ten-day antigen culture of PBMCs, then TCR beta CDR3 sequencing. Convalescent patients were fewer than ten males and a handful of females; two were Hispanic. Study-level points and caveats: Samples before the pandemic and after infection were not matched within any donor.

The table came from immunoSEQ multiplex PCR; TCRdb's copy has only in-frame clones and leaves some out. The repertoire holds around 40,000 clones, with 84% as singletons. On this clone itself: Its antigen is not identified.

Naive or memory CD4+ cells were cultured 1:1 with T cell-depleted PBMCs plus CEF. Per germline, CDR1 MGHRA and CDR2 YSYEKL. This CDR3 has 15 residues. V dropped 3 bases and J dropped 8; count of bases not matched to a gene: 12. This chain joins TRBV4-1 and TRBJ1-2; 7 bases are a match to TRBD1. Sequencing was carried out using naive CD4+ T cells from PBMCs, cultured in vitro. Subset: naive CD4+ T cells isolated by negative enrichment. The source is an adult with COVID-19. The CDR3 DNA reads as TGCGCCAGCAGCCATACAGGGGCGGTAGTTGGGGGCTACACCTTC. This translates into CASSHTGAVVGGYTF.